This T cell receptor beta chain was identified in a study of blood T cell repertoires in COVID-19. Overall study: There were acute and convalescent COVID-19 samples, and they came from the United States, Italy and Spain. The analysed material was cDNA or gDNA that came from T cells, B-cell-depleted T cells, or PBMCs.

Losses at the gene ends were 1 base for V and 12 bases for J; bases not matched to a gene: 19. CDR1 is SGHTA and CDR2 is FQGNSA in the germline V gene. This CDR3 comprises 18 residues. Per the original methods: It was from reference gene primer amplification that nucleated cell counts were estimated. Generated by immunoSEQ multiplex PCR, the TCRdb table keeps only in-frame clones and is missing some. V and J calls and clone size are given by that table; D and trimming were obtained from the DNA. The data hold about 220,000 clones, with 70% to 85% observed a single time. The TCR sequence derives from a man aged 50-60 years with active or convalescent COVID-19. The chain recombines TRBV7-2 with TRBJ2-1; TRBD2 aligns across 9 bases. Sequencing used peripheral blood. This CDR3 is CASSLGGSAGGRGGLQFF. The DNA for the CDR3 is TGTGCCAGCAGCTTAGGCGGGTCGGCCGGCGGGAGGGGAGGGTTGCAGTTCTTC.